The TCR beta chain described here comes from a study of blood T cell repertoires in COVID-19. For the study at large: T cells, B-cell-depleted T cells, or PBMCs provided the cDNA or gDNA that served as material.

As handled by the study authors: Amplification with reference gene primers provided the estimates of nucleated cell counts. The assay was immunoSEQ multiplex PCR, and TCRdb's table has in-frame clones only and misses some. D and trimming were read from the DNA, whereas the V and J calls and clone size are those reported in that table. Among over 250,000 clones listed, 83% were seen once. Germline V gene sequence: CDR1 LGHNA, CDR2 YSLEER. Trimming took off 2 bases at V and 4 bases at J, with 16 bases between the two ends. The CDR3 consists of 16 residues. The clonotype originates from a woman in her forties or fifties who had recovered from COVID-19. Sequenced material: peripheral blood. The chain carries TRBV4-3 and TRBJ2-3; D is perhaps TRBD2 (6 bases). The CDR3 here is CASSQQPGLLADTQYF. The CDR3 nucleotides are TGCGCCAGCAGCCAACAACCGGGACTTCTCGCAGATACGCAGTATTTT.